This entry concerns a single T cell receptor (beta chain). V shed 8 bases and J 6 bases; nucleotides not matched to a gene: 13. This CDR3 region has 15 residues. In germline, CDR1 is MNHEY, CDR2 SMNVEV (reference sequence). The sample comes from a study of blood T cell repertoires in COVID-19. TCRdb's table, derived via immunoSEQ multiplex PCR, lists solely in-frame clones and lacks some. This table has approximately 440,000 clones, roughly 90% appearing once. J is TRBJ2-3 and V is TRBV27; 8 bases fit TRBD1. What was sequenced was PBMCs or T cells enriched from blood (not recorded which). This clonotype was sampled from a woman younger than 30 who had recovered from COVID-19. The CDR3 reads CASLGRDRSEDTQYF. CDR3 nucleotide sequence: TGTGCCAGCCTGGGCAGGGACAGGTCCGAGGATACGCAGTATTTT.